This T cell receptor beta chain was sequenced during a study of technical replicates of blood from a few donors. Some clones are missing from TCRdb's copy, which holds only in-frame ones; the method was immunoSEQ multiplex PCR. The top ten hold 0.15% to 0.2% of the sample, which has about 84,000 clones, around 97% seen once. V gave up 0 bases and J gave up 1 base, with 14 bases separating them. The CDR3 is 16 residues long. Per germline, CDR1 SGHNT and CDR2 YYREEE (reference sequence). The material sequenced was T cells isolated from PBMCs. The chain uses TRBV5-4 and TRBJ2-7, with TRBD1 as a possible D gene (5 bases). This receptor was identified in a human donor in good health. For the CDR3, the DNA is TGTGCCAGCAGCTTGGCCCCAGGACGGACATCCTACGAGCAGTACTTC. It translates to CASSLAPGRTSYEQYF.